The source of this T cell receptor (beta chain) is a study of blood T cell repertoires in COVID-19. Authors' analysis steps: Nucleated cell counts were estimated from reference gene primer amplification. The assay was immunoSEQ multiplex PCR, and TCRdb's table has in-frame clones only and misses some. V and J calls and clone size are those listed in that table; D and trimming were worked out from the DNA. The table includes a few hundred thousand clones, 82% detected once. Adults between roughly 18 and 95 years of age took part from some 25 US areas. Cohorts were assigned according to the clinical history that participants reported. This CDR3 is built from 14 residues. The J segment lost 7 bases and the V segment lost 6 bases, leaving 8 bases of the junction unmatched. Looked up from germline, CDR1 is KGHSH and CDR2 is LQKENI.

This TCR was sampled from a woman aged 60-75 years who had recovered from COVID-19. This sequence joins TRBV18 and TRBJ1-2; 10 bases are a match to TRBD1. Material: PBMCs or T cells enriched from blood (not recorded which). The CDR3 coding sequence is TGTGCCAGCTCCCTAATGACAGGGGGCGGTGGCTACACCTTC. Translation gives CASSLMTGGGGYTF.